A single sample gave rise to the 18 T cell receptor beta chains below, sequenced in a study of T cell clones after liver transplantation. Measured with immunoSEQ multiplex PCR; TCRdb has only the in-frame clones, and not every one. In the table there are around 15,000 clones, about 93% of which are singletons. The material was CD8+ T cells from blood, obtained before liver transplant. These receptors were collected from a human donor who received a liver transplant.

The V call is TRBV28, the J call TRBJ2-1, with 7 bases that match TRBD2. The CDR3 is made up of 17 amino acids. Trimming at V came to 6 bases and at J to 2 bases, leaving 13 bases not matched to a gene. Germline V gene data show CDR1 as MDHEN and CDR2 as SYDVKM. In nucleotides, the CDR3 is TGTGCCAGCAGCAGTCTTGGTAGCGGGCCTCCCTACAATGAGCAGTTCTTC. Translating gives CASSSLGSGPPYNEQFF.

The chain has TRBV7-6 and TRBJ1-2, with D possibly TRBD1 on 5 matching bases. The CDR3 length is 14 residues. The V gene lost 5 bases and the J gene lost 2 bases, with 12 bases spanning the gap. CDR1 is SGHVS, CDR2 FNYEAQ, per germline. The DNA for the CDR3 is TGTGCCAGCAGCCCTGGCGGGGGGAACTATGGCTACACCTTC. As protein: CASSPGGGNYGYTF.

The V call is TRBV7-9, the J call TRBJ1-1; no clear D. The V gene's germline CDR1 is SEHNR and CDR2 FQNEAQ (reference sequence). V lost 5 bases and J lost 3, with 10 bases in between. The CDR3 consists of 13 residues. CDR3 region: CASSPRRDTEAFF. CDR3 nucleotides: TGTGCCAGCAGCCCCAGGCGGGACACTGAAGCTTTCTTT.

This clone occurred once. V gene TRBV28 combines with J gene TRBJ1-2; D gene unclear. Germline CDR1 reads MDHEN; CDR2 reads SYDVKM. V lost 6 bases and J 4 bases, leaving 15 bases between the germline ends. This CDR3 has 14 amino acids. The CDR3 loop reads CASSSPIIGYGYTF. The CDR3 DNA reads TGTGCCAGCAGCAGTCCCATTATAGGCTATGGCTACACCTTC.

J is TRBJ1-2 and V is TRBV13, with 10 bases identical to TRBD1. Germline values: CDR1 PRHDT, CDR2 FYEKMQ (reference sequence). This CDR3 has 14 amino acids. V dropped 5 bases and J dropped 8; count of bases not matched to a gene: 8. The CDR3 is CASSRGQGLRGYTF. DNA of the CDR3: TGTGCCAGCAGCAGGGGACAGGGGCTAAGGGGCTACACCTTC.

This rearrangement joins TRBV19 to TRBJ2-2, with 9 positions matching TRBD1. V gave up 5 bases and J gave up 4 bases; unmatched junction bases: 5. CDR1 and CDR2 from the germline V gene are LNHDA and SQIVND (reference sequence). This CDR3 has 15 amino acids. CDR3 region: CASSPGQGFTGELFF. The CDR3, as DNA: TGTGCCAGTAGTCCAGGACAGGGGTTCACCGGGGAGCTGTTTTTT.

The rearrangement links TRBV29-1 to TRBJ1-2; tentative D call: TRBD1 (6 bases). The CDR3 is 12 residues long. The germline CDR1 and CDR2 sequences are SQVTM and ANQGSEA. The V and J ends lost 4 bases and 4 bases respectively, with 10 bases between them. The CDR3 DNA is TGCAGCGTTGCGGGGGCCCGCTATGGCTACACCTTC. Translating it yields CSVAGARYGYTF.

The rearrangement joins TRBV7-3 to TRBJ2-5; possible D gene TRBD1, 6 bases. This CDR3 contains 14 residues. Trimming left V 5 bases short and J 4 bases short, with 14 bases between. Germline values: CDR1 SGHTA, CDR2 FQGTGA. The CDR3, as DNA: TGTGCCAGCAGCCCTACAGGGAATTCAGAGACCCAGTACTTC. Its translation: CASSPTGNSETQYF.

This clone was detected only once. The chain employs TRBV11-3 and TRBJ2-5, with a possible D match to TRBD2 (5 bases). V lost 5 bases and J lost 3, with 10 bases in between. CDR1 SGHNT and CDR2 YENEEA come from the germline V gene. The CDR3 consists of 13 residues. The CDR3, as DNA: TGTGCCAGCAGCAAACCCGGGGAAGAGACCCAGTACTTC. It is translated as CASSKPGEETQYF. Full variable domain (remainder filled in from reference TRBV11-3 and TRBJ2-5): EAGVVQSPRYKIIEKKQPVAFWCNPISGHNTLYWYLQNLGQGPELLIRYENEEAVDDSQLPKDRFSAERLKGVDSTLKIQPAELGDSAVYLCASSKPGEETQYFGPGTRLLVL.

V usage is TRBV28 and J usage is TRBJ2-2; D tentatively fits TRBD1 or TRBD2 (5 bases each). This CDR3 is built from 13 residues. CDR1 is MDHEN, CDR2 SYDVKM, per germline. V gave up 5 bases and J gave up 5 bases, with 9 bases separating them. The CDR3 reads CASSGGITGELFF. The CDR3 DNA follows: TGTGCCAGCAGTGGGGGAATTACCGGGGAGCTGTTTTTT.

As regards this clone: A junction boundary mismatches the germline segment, possibly from a read error. The rearrangement links TRBV7-7 to TRBJ1-1; no clear D gene. The CDR3 has 13 amino acids. Germline V gives CDR1 SSHAT, CDR2 FNYEAQ (reference sequence). This CDR3 is CASSLAAGTEAFF. CDR3 DNA sequence: TGTGCTAGCAGCTTAGCTGCGGGCACTGAAGCTTTCTTT.

This clone was counted once. The chain employs TRBV7-3 and TRBJ2-1, with TRBD2 matching 7 bases. CDR3 length: 15 residues. Germline V lookup: CDR1 SGHTA, CDR2 FQGTGA. Unmatched junction bases numbered 2, after V lost 3 bases and J lost 0 bases. CDR3 nucleotides: TGTGCCAGCAGCTTGCGCGGGGGCTCCTACAATGAGCAGTTCTTC. It encodes CASSLRGGSYNEQFF.

The genes are TRBV4-1 and TRBJ2-7; 9 nucleotides match TRBD2. V shed 3 bases and J 5 bases; nucleotides not matched to a gene: 11. This CDR3 contains 16 residues. In germline, CDR1 is MGHRA, CDR2 YSYEKL. CDR3 DNA: TGCGCCAGCAGCCATGCCCCCTCAGCGGGAGGAAACGAGCAGTACTTC. Translating it yields CASSHAPSAGGNEQYF.

The CDR3 bases are TGCGCCAGCAGTACAGGACAGAACTATGGCTACACCTTC. Protein: CASSTGQNYGYTF. The rearrangement links TRBV10-2 to TRBJ1-2; tentative D call: TRBD1 (6 bases). Germline assignment: CDR1 WSHSY and CDR2 SAAADI. The CDR3 consists of 13 residues. V was trimmed by 5 bases and J by 2 bases, leaving 9 bases between them.

The chain employs TRBV19 and TRBJ2-7; 13 bases line up with TRBD2. The CDR3 totals 15 residues. V lost 3 bases and J lost 2; bases outside the gene matches: 1. Germline V gene lookup returns CDR1 LNHDA and CDR2 SQIVND (reference sequence). The DNA of the CDR3 is TGTGCCAGTAGTATGGGACTAGCGGGGCCCTACGAGCAGTACTTC. This gives the protein CASSMGLAGPYEQYF.

Of note for this clone: This same CDR3 is encoded by further DNA sequences in the sample. The gene calls are TRBV9 and TRBJ2-1, with D perhaps TRBD2 (5 bases). Germline CDR1 SGDLS, CDR2 YYNGEE. There are 11 residues in the CDR3. V lost 0 bases and J 10 bases, leaving 5 bases between the germline ends. Here the CDR3 reads CASSVAGEQFF. CDR3 nucleotide sequence: TGTGCCAGCAGCGTAGCGGGAGAGCAGTTCTTC.

The rearrangement links TRBV5-1 to TRBJ2-2, with 10 bases matching TRBD2. The CDR3 spans 18 residues. CDR1 and CDR2 (germline): SGHRS, YFSETQ. The V segment lost 0 bases and the J segment 7 bases; nucleotides outside the gene matches: 12. The CDR3 region has the DNA TGCGCCAGCAGCTTGGCCCTTGAGCTAGCGGGAGCTGGCGGGGAGCTGTTTTTT. Amino acids: CASSLALELAGAGGELFF. Full variable domain (missing parts from reference TRBV5-1 and TRBJ2-2): KAGVTQTPRYLIKTRGQQVTLSCSPISGHRSVSWYQQTPGQGLQFLFEYFSETQRNKGNFPGRFSGRQFSNSRSEMNVSTLELGDSALYLCASSLALELAGAGGELFFGEGSRLTVL.

The chain employs TRBV5-6 and TRBJ2-7; no definite D call. Germline V gives CDR1 SGHDT, CDR2 YYEEEE. This CDR3 is 13 amino acids long. V lost 4 bases, J lost 5 bases, and 13 bases lay in between. CDR3 nucleotides: TGTGCCAGCAGCCCCGATACCTTTAACGAGCAGTACTTC. Protein sequence: CASSPDTFNEQYF. Using reference TRBV5-6 and TRBJ2-7 for the parts outside the CDR3, the full variable domain is DAGVTQSPTHLIKTRGQQVTLRCSPKSGHDTVSWYQQALGQGPQFIFQYYEEEERQRGNFPDRFSGHQFPNYSSELNVNALLLGDSALYLCASSPDTFNEQYFGPGTRLTVT.